This T cell receptor beta chain was documented in a study of T cell responses to AZD1222 COVID-19 vaccine. Libraries were prepared by immunoSEQ multiplex PCR; TCRdb keeps only in-frame clonotypes and omits some of them. Among some 150,000 clones, 85% to 95% were seen once, and the ten largest hold roughly 1%. The receptor's source is an adult in good health. The specimen comprised peripheral blood, sampled on day 0 of AZD1222 vaccination.

The CDR3 here is CASSIDPRAYQHF. For the CDR3, the DNA is TGTGCCAGTAGTATAGATCCTCGGGCTTACCAGCATTTT. The J gene is TRBJ1-5, the V gene TRBV19; D not resolved. Germline V gene lookup returns CDR1 LNHDA and CDR2 SQIVND (reference sequence). Between the trimmed V and J ends, which lost 0 bases and 12 bases, there was a span of 12 bases. The CDR3 runs to 13 residues.